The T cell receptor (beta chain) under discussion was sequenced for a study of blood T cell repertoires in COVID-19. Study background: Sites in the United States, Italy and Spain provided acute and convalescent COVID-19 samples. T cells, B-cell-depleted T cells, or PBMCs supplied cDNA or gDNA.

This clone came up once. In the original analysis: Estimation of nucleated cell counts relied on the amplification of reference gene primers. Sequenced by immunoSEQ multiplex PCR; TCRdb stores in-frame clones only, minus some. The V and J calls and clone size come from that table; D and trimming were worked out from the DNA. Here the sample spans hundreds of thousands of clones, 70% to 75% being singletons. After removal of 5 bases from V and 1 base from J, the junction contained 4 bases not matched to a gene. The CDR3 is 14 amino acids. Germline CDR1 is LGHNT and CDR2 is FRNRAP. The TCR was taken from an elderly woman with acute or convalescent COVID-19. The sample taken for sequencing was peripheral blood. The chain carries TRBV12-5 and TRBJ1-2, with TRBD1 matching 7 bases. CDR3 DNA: TGTGCTAGTGGTGTGACAGGGTATAACTATGGCTACACCTTC. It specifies CASGVTGYNYGYTF. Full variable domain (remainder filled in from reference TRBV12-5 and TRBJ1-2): DARVTQTPRHKVTEMGQEVTMRCQPILGHNTVFWYRQTMMQGLELLAYFRNRAPLDDSGMPKDRFSAEMPDATLATLKIQPSEPRDSAVYFCASGVTGYNYGYTFGSGTRLTVV.